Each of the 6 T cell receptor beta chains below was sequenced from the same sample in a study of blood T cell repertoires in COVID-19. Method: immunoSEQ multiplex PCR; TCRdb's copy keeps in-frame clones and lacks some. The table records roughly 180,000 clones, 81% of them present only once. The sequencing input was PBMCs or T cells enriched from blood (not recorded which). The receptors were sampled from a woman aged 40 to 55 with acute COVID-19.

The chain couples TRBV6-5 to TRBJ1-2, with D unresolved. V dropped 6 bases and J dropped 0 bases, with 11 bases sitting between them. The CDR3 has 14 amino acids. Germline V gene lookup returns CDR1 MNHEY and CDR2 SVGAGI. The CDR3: CASRRQASNYGYTF. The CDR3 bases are TGTGCCAGCAGACGGCAGGCCTCTAACTATGGCTACACCTTC.

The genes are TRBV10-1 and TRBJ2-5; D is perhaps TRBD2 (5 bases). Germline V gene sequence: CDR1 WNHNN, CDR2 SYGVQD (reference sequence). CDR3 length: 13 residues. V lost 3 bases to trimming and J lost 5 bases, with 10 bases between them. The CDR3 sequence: CASSEAAGETQYF. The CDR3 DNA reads TGCGCCAGCAGTGAAGCGGCTGGGGAGACCCAGTACTTC.

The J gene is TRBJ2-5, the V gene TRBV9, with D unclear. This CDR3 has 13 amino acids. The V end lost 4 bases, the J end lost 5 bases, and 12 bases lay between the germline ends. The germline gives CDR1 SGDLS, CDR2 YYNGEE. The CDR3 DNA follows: TGTGCCAGCAGCCCTAAGTCCCGGGAGACCCAGTACTTC. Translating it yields CASSPKSRETQYF.

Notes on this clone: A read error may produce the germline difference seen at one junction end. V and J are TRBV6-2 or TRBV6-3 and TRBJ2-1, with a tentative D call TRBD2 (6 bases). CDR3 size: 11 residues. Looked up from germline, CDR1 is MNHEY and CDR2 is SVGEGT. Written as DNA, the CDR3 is TGTGCCAGCAGCCAAAGACTAGAGGTACTCTTC. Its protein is CASSQRLEVLF.

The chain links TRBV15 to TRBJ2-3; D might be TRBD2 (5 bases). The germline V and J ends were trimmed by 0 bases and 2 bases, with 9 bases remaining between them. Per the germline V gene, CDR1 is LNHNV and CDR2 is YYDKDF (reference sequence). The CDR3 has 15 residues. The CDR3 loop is CATSRDSGITDTQYF. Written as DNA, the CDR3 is TGTGCCACCAGCAGAGACTCGGGGATCACAGATACGCAGTATTTT. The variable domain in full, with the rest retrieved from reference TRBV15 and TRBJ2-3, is DAMVIQNPRYQVTQFGKPVTLSCSQTLNHNVMYWYQQKSSQAPKLLFHYYDKDFNNEADTPDNFQSRRPNTSFCFLDIRSPGLGDTAMYLCATSRDSGITDTQYFGPGTRLTVL.

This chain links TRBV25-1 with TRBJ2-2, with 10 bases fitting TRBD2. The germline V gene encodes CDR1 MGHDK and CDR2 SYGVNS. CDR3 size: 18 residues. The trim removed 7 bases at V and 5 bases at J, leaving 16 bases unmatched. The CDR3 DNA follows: TGTGCCAGCACGACCGTTCTAGCGGGAGAATTGGGGACCGGGGAGCTGTTTTTT. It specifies CASTTVLAGELGTGELFF.